This entry lists 27 T cell receptor beta chains sequenced from one sample in a study of lung T cells in sarcoidosis with Löfgren's syndrome. TCRdb fed the reads into MiXCR, producing one record per CDR3 protein. The sample gives 15,000 to 25,000 distinct CDR3 sequences, roughly a fifth of which show up once; about 4% is in the top ten. The specimen was CD4+ T cells from PBMCs. The source is a human donor with sarcoidosis (Löfgren's syndrome or another form), or a control subject (not recorded which).

The chain couples TRBV5-1 to TRBJ2-7; TRBD2 matches 10 bases. Germline V lookup: CDR1 SGHRS, CDR2 YFSETQ. The CDR3 length is 15 residues. Germline trimming cut 4 bases from V and 2 bases from J; bases unmatched to any gene: 6. The CDR3 protein is CASSIRTSGPYEQYF. The CDR3 coding sequence is TGCGCCAGCAGCATCAGGACTAGCGGTCCCTACGAGCAGTACTTC.

This clonotype is judged medium-sized. Here the CDR3 reads CATSRDELETQYF. The CDR3, as DNA: TGTGCCACCAGCAGAGATGAGTTAGAGACCCAGTACTTC. The rearrangement uses TRBV15 and TRBJ2-5; D remains unclear. This CDR3 is 13 amino acids long. V was trimmed by 0 bases and J by 4 bases, leaving 6 bases between them. Germline assignment: CDR1 LNHNV and CDR2 YYDKDF (reference sequence).

Remarks on this clonotype: This could be a read error, since a much larger clone is one nucleotide away. The CDR3 DNA reads as TGTGCCAGCAGCCAAACTAGCGGGGCGATATACGAGCAGTACTTC. It is translated as CASSQTSGAIYEQYF. The chain is built from TRBV3-1 and TRBJ2-7; 10 nucleotides match TRBD2. CDR3 length: 15 amino acids. The germline gives CDR1 LGHDT, CDR2 YNNKEL (reference sequence). Unmatched junction bases numbered 5, after V lost 2 bases and J lost 4 bases.

This clonotype was seen ten or more times. CDR3 in DNA: TGTGCCAGCAGTTTATCGAGAGTAGCAGATACGCAGTATTTT. As protein: CASSLSRVADTQYF. The V call is TRBV28, the J call TRBJ2-3; D not certain. Germline lookup yields CDR1 MDHEN and CDR2 SYDVKM. This CDR3 contains 14 residues. V lost 1 base to trimming and J lost 4 bases, with 9 bases between them.

This clonotype is labeled medium-sized. V is TRBV6-1 and J is TRBJ1-5, with 9 positions matching TRBD1. The CDR3 is made up of 15 amino acids. From germline, CDR1 is MNHNS and CDR2 SASEGT. Trimming cost V 7 bases and J 3 bases; bases outside gene matches: 7. The CDR3 DNA reads as TGTGCCAGCACCGACCGGACAGGGGACAATCAGCCCCAGCATTTT. Its translation is CASTDRTGDNQPQHF.

By sample share, this clonotype is medium-sized. The V gene is TRBV20-1, the J gene TRBJ2-1, with D perhaps matching TRBD1 (5 bases). The CDR3 runs to 14 residues. The V gene lost 4 bases and the J gene lost 7 bases, with 17 bases spanning the gap. Germline V gene sequence: CDR1 DFQATT, CDR2 SNEGSKA (reference sequence). The CDR3 DNA is TGCAGTGCTACCGGACACTTCAAGGCAAATGAGCAGTTCTTC. As protein: CSATGHFKANEQFF.

The chain couples TRBV28 to TRBJ1-3, with unresolved D. V dropped 4 bases and J dropped 3 bases, with 10 bases sitting between them. CDR3 length: 14 residues. CDR1 MDHEN and CDR2 SYDVKM come from the germline V gene. CDR3 protein: CASSSRLVGNTIYF. CDR3 nucleotide sequence: TGTGCCAGCAGTTCACGACTCGTTGGAAACACCATATATTTT.

This clonotype is medium-sized (0.01 to 0.1%) within its sample. CDR3 loop: CASSGGGSTEAFF. The CDR3 DNA reads TGTGCCAGCAGTGGAGGAGGGAGCACTGAAGCTTTCTTT. V gene TRBV25-1 combines with J gene TRBJ1-1; D remains unclear. Germline lookup yields CDR1 MGHDK and CDR2 SYGVNS. The CDR3 has 13 amino acids. The V and J ends lost 4 bases and 4 bases respectively, with 10 bases between them.

This clonotype was counted ten times or more. The chain links TRBV28 to TRBJ2-5; D not certain. CDR1 is MDHEN and CDR2 is SYDVKM in the germline V gene. Trimming took 7 bases from V and 2 from J, leaving 11 bases between them. The CDR3 is 13 amino acids. The CDR3 spells CASTLTLQETQYF. The CDR3 region has the DNA TGTGCCAGCACACTAACTTTGCAAGAGACCCAGTACTTC. Full variable domain (missing parts from reference TRBV28 and TRBJ2-5): DVKVTQSSRYLVKRTGEKVFLECVQDMDHENMFWYRQDPGLGLRLIYFSYDVKMKEKGDIPEGYSVSREKKERFSLILESASTNQTSMYLCASTLTLQETQYFGPGTRLLVL.

J is TRBJ2-7 and V is TRBV29-1; 14 bases line up with TRBD2. Per germline, CDR1 SQVTM and CDR2 ANQGSEA. The ends lost 5 bases at V and 6 bases at J; junction bases unmatched: 6. The CDR3 has 14 residues. CDR3 sequence: CSVKVGTSGSEQYF. In DNA, the CDR3 is TGCAGCGTTAAGGTTGGGACTAGCGGGAGCGAGCAGTACTTC.

The table lists this clonotype with a few counts. At one boundary the junction diverges from the germline segment, which might be a read error. The chain has TRBV28 and TRBJ2-5; 9 nucleotides align to TRBD1. CDR1 and CDR2 (germline): MDHEN, SYDVKM. The CDR3 is made up of 16 amino acids. This chain's CDR3 is CASSLQTGGLGEAQYF. As DNA, the CDR3 is TGTGCCAGCAGTTTACAAACAGGGGGCTTGGGAGAGGCCCAGTACTTC.

A word on this clonotype: A much larger clone differs by one base, so this may be a read error. This chain links TRBV7-9 with TRBJ1-4, with TRBD1 matching over 11 bases. The V and J ends lost 6 bases and 1 base, in that order; junction bases with no gene match: 4. Germline V lookup: CDR1 SEHNR, CDR2 FQNEAQ (reference sequence). CDR3 size: 16 residues. CDR3 loop: CASSPGTGGTNEKLFF. CDR3 nucleotide sequence: TGTGCCAGCAGTCCCGGGACAGGGGGAACTAATGAAAAACTGTTTTTT.

This clonotype was seen at least ten times. V gene TRBV7-9 combines with J gene TRBJ2-1; D ambiguous. V was shortened by 4 bases and J by 9 bases, with 19 bases between the two germline ends. The CDR3 consists of 15 residues. Germline CDR1 and CDR2: SEHNR and FQNEAQ (reference sequence). The CDR3 protein is CASSSSMGMLGEQFF. The CDR3, as DNA: TGTGCCAGCAGCTCATCAATGGGCATGTTAGGTGAGCAGTTCTTC.

This clonotype was seen ten or more times. The J gene is TRBJ1-5, the V gene TRBV12-3 or TRBV12-4, with 9 bases lining up with TRBD1. Trimming cost V 4 bases and J 5 bases; bases outside gene matches: 6. The CDR3 totals 15 residues. DNA for the CDR3: TGTGCCAGCAGTTCAAGGACAGGGGCGGATCAGCCCCAGCATTTT. Protein sequence: CASSSRTGADQPQHF.

This chain connects TRBV19 to TRBJ1-5; D gene unclear. This CDR3 has 14 residues. The germline gives CDR1 LNHDA, CDR2 SQIVND (reference sequence). Trimming removed 6 bases at V and 4 bases at J, with 13 bases between. The chain's CDR3 is CASSFDGPNQPQHF. The CDR3 bases are TGTGCCAGTAGCTTTGACGGGCCAAATCAGCCCCAGCATTTT.

The sample holds a few counts of this clonotype. The V gene is TRBV3-1, the J gene TRBJ2-2; D gene unclear. Per the germline V gene, CDR1 is LGHDT and CDR2 is YNNKEL (reference sequence). The CDR3 loop spans 13 amino acids. The germline V and J ends were trimmed by 0 bases and 6 bases, with 5 bases remaining between them. CDR3 loop: CASSQDAAGELFF. Written as DNA, the CDR3 is TGTGCCAGCAGCCAAGATGCCGCCGGGGAGCTGTTTTTT.

This clonotype was seen at least ten times. This chain links TRBV28 with TRBJ2-3, with 10 bases fitting TRBD2. Trimming cost V 6 bases and J 2 bases; bases outside gene matches: 5. Germline CDR1 is MDHEN and CDR2 is SYDVKM. The CDR3 runs to 15 residues. The CDR3 is CASRTSGVHTDTQYF. CDR3 in DNA: TGTGCCAGCAGAACTAGCGGGGTCCACACAGATACGCAGTATTTT. Looking up the rest from reference TRBV28 and TRBJ2-3 gives the full variable domain: DVKVTQSSRYLVKRTGEKVFLECVQDMDHENMFWYRQDPGLGLRLIYFSYDVKMKEKGDIPEGYSVSREKKERFSLILESASTNQTSMYLCASRTSGVHTDTQYFGPGTRLTVL.

This clonotype was counted only a few times. The chain combines TRBV11-2 with TRBJ2-3; 10 positions agree with TRBD2. The CDR3 spans 18 residues. V dropped 2 bases and J dropped 0; count of bases not matched to a gene: 8. CDR1 is SGHAT, CDR2 FQNNGV, per germline. The CDR3 region is CASSLRASGGSSTDTQYF. The CDR3 nucleotides read TGTGCCAGCAGCTTACGGGCTAGCGGGGGATCTAGCACAGATACGCAGTATTTT.

As to this clonotype: A much larger clone lies one base from this, so it may be a read error. The chain carries TRBV20-1 and TRBJ2-3; 8 positions match TRBD2. Germline CDR1 reads DFQATT; CDR2 reads SNEGSKA (reference sequence). With 5 bases clipped from V and 5 bases from J, the junction kept 9 bases outside the gene matches. The CDR3 has 14 amino acids. As DNA, the CDR3 is TGCAGTGCTGACTTAGCGGGAATCGGAGATACGCAGTATTTT. It is translated as CSADLAGIGDTQYF.

This clonotype was counted at least ten times. The CDR3 coding sequence is TGCGCCAGCAGCTTGGATCTAGCGGGAGCTCCAGATACGCAGTATTTT. Translation: CASSLDLAGAPDTQYF. This sequence joins TRBV5-1 and TRBJ2-3, with 10 bases lining up with TRBD2. In germline, CDR1 is SGHRS, CDR2 YFSETQ. Germline trimming cut 0 bases from V and 4 bases from J; bases unmatched to any gene: 5. The CDR3 loop spans 16 amino acids.

This clonotype was recorded many times. The genes are TRBV20-1 and TRBJ2-7; weak D call: TRBD2 (6 bases). V was pared by 0 bases and J by 3 bases, with 12 bases between. There are 14 residues in the CDR3. Germline values: CDR1 DFQATT, CDR2 SNEGSKA (reference sequence). CDR3 loop: CSARDGGYGYEQYF. CDR3 nucleotides: TGCAGTGCTAGAGATGGGGGGTATGGCTACGAGCAGTACTTC.

The chain joins TRBV7-2 to TRBJ2-2, with D maybe TRBD2 (6 bases). Germline lookup yields CDR1 SGHTA and CDR2 FQGNSA. With 6 bases removed from V and 0 bases from J, the gap between germline ends came to 11 bases. CDR3 length: 15 amino acids. In DNA form, the CDR3 reads TGTGCCAGCAGATCCTGGGGGGCGAACACCGGGGAGCTGTTTTTT. It translates to CASRSWGANTGELFF.

This clonotype has at least ten counts. The rearrangement links TRBV7-8 to TRBJ2-2, with 7 bases aligning to TRBD1. V shed 5 bases, J shed 6 bases, and the junction held 9 bases outside the gene matches. CDR1 is SGHVS and CDR2 is FQNEAQ in the germline V gene. The CDR3 is made up of 15 amino acids. The CDR3 sequence is CASSRRTGLSGELFF. For the CDR3, the DNA is TGTGCCAGCAGCCGTCGGACAGGTTTATCCGGGGAGCTGTTTTTT.

This sequence joins TRBV6-2 or TRBV6-3 and TRBJ2-3; D gene ambiguous. Germline CDR1 is MNHEY and CDR2 is SVGEGT. The germline V and J ends were trimmed by 9 bases and 14 bases, with 9 bases remaining between them. The length of the CDR3 is 8 residues. This CDR3 reads CARGARYF. The CDR3 bases are TGTGCCAGGGGTGCGCGGTATTTT.

At least ten counts were recorded for this clonotype. The rearrangement uses TRBV7-2 and TRBJ1-4; D is perhaps TRBD1 (6 bases). The germline V and J ends were trimmed by 2 bases and 1 base, with 8 bases remaining between them. This CDR3 spans 15 amino acids. Germline-derived CDR1 and CDR2 are SGHTA and FQGNSA. As DNA, the CDR3 is TGTGCCAGCAGCTTAAGGGGGAAAACTAATGAAAAACTGTTTTTT. It translates to CASSLRGKTNEKLFF.

This clonotype is categorized as medium-sized (0.01 to 0.1%). CDR3: CASSIAGENTEAFF. The CDR3 bases are TGTGCCAGCAGCATTGCTGGGGAGAACACTGAAGCTTTCTTT. This chain joins TRBV7-2 and TRBJ1-1; no clear D gene. The CDR3 sequence is 14 residues long. Between the trimmed V and J ends, which lost 5 bases and 1 base, there was a span of 11 bases. Germline CDR1 SGHTA, CDR2 FQGNSA.

This clonotype was picked up many times. The chain couples TRBV11-2 to TRBJ2-1; no clear D gene. This CDR3 has 12 amino acids. Germline CDR1 reads SGHAT; CDR2 reads FQNNGV. Trimming shortened V by 1 base and J by 8 bases, and 6 bases separated the two germline ends. The CDR3 DNA sequence: TGTGCCAGCAGCTTAGGAGGCGATGAGCAGTTCTTC. Translation gives CASSLGGDEQFF.